What follows are 3 T cell receptor beta chains derived from one specimen sequenced in a study of human T cells and chemical hapten exposure. TCRdb reprocessed the RACE reads with MiXCR, giving one entry per CDR3 protein. The repertoire has roughly 100,000 distinct CDR3 sequences, less than 14% of them found once; the top ten carry about 3%. Documented time point: pre-sensitization, week 0. Treatment described: therapeutic diphenylcyclopropenone sensitization with weekly scalp DPC. Sequenced material: whole blood, taken in connection with sensitization to the hapten diphenylcyclopropenone (DPC). The receptors come from a woman in her sixties or seventies with alopecia areata. Some clones in this sample may be carry-over from other donors' samples.

Many counts were recorded for this clonotype. The rearrangement uses TRBV18 and TRBJ1-1; D ambiguous. The CDR3 extends over 13 amino acids. V lost 2 bases and J lost 1, with 5 bases in between. Germline V CDR1 and CDR2: KGHSH, LQKENI. CDR3 nucleotide sequence: TGTGCCAGCTCACCAAGGGAGAACACTGAAGCTTTCTTT. Amino acids: CASSPRENTEAFF.

V usage is TRBV19 and J usage is TRBJ1-5; D is uncertain. CDR1 and CDR2 from the germline V gene are LNHDA and SQIVND (reference sequence). This CDR3 has 15 residues. Trimming removed 6 bases at V and 4 bases at J, with 16 bases between. The CDR3, as DNA: TGTGCCAGTAGCCGGACGGGTGAAAGGAATCAGCCCCAGCATTTT. Translation: CASSRTGERNQPQHF.

This clonotype was seen ten or more times. The chain joins TRBV5-5 to TRBJ1-1, with D possibly matching TRBD1 (6 bases). Germline V gives CDR1 SGHKS, CDR2 YYEKEE (reference sequence). Trimming shortened V by 2 bases and J by 4 bases, and 12 bases separated the two germline ends. The CDR3 runs to 14 residues. CDR3 amino acids: CASSLLTGTTEAFF. The CDR3 DNA follows: TGTGCCAGCAGCTTACTCACAGGGACCACTGAAGCTTTCTTT.